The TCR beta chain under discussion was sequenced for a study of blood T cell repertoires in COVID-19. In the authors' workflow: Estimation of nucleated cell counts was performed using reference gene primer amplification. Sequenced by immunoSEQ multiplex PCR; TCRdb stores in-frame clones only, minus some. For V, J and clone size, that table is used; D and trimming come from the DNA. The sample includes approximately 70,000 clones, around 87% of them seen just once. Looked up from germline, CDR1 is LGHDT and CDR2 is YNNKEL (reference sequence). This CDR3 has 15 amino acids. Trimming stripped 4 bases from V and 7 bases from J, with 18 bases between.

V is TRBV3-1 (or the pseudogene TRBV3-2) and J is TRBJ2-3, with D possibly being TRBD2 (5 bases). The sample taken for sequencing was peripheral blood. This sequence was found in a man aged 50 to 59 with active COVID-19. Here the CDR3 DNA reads TGTGCCAGCAGCCGGGAAGAGGTAACGGGATATACGCAGTATTTT. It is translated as CASSREEVTGYTQYF.